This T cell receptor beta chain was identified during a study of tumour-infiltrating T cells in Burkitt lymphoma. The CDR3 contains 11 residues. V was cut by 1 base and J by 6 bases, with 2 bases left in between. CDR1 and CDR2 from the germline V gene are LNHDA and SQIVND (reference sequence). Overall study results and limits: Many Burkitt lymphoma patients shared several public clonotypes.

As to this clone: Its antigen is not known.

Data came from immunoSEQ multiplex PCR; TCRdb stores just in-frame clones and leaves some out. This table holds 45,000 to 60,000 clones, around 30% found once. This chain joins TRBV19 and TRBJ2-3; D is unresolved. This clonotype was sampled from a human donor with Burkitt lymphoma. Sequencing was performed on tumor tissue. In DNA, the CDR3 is TGTGCCAGTAGTATAGGGGATACGCAGTATTTT. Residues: CASSIGDTQYF. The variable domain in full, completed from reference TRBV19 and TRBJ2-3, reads DGGITQSPKYLFRKEGQNVTLSCEQNLNHDAMYWYRQDPGQGLRLIYYSQIVNDFQKGDIAEGYSVSREKKESFPLTVTSAQKNPTAFYLCASSIGDTQYFGPGTRLTVL.